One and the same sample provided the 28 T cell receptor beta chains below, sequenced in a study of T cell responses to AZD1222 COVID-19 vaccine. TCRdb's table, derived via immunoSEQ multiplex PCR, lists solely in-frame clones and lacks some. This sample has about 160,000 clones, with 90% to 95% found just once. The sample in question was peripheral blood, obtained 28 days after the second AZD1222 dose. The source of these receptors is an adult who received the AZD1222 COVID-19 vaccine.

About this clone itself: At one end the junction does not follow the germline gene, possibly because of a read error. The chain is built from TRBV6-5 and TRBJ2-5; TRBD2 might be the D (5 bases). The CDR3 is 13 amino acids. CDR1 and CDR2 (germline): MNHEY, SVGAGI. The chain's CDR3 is CASSFSGEETQYF. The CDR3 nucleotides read TGTGCCAGTAGTTTCAGCGGAGAAGAGACCCAGTACTTC.

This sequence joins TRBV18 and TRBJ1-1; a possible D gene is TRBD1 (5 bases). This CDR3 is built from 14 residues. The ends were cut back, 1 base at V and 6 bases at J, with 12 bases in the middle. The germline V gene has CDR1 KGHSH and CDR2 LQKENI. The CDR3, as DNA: TGTGCCAGCTCACCACGAGGGGTGGCGGCTGAAGCTTTCTTT. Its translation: CASSPRGVAAEAFF.

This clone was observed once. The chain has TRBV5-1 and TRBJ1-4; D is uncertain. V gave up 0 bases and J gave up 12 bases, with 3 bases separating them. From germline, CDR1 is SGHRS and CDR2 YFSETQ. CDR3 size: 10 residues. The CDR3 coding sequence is TGCGCCAGCAGCTTGGCAGAACTGTTTTTT. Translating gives CASSLAELFF.

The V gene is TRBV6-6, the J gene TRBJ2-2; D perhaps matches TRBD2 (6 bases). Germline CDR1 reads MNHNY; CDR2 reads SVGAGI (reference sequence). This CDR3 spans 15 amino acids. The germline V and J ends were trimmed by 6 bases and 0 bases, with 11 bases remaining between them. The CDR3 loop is CASSQAGANTGELFF. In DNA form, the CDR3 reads TGTGCCAGCAGCCAAGCGGGTGCGAACACCGGGGAGCTGTTTTTT.

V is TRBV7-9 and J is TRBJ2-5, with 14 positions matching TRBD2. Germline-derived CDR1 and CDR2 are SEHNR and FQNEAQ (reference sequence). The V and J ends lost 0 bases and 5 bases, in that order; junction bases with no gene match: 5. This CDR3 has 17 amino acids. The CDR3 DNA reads TGTGCCAGCAGCTTAGCACTGGGACTAGCGGGAGTGGAGACCCAGTACTTC. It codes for CASSLALGLAGVETQYF.

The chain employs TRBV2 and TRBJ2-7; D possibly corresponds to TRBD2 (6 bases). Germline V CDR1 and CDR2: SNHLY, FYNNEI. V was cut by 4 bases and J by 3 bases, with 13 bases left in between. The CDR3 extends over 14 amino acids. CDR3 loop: CASSGQGLYYEQYF. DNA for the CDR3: TGTGCCAGCAGTGGCCAGGGACTCTACTACGAGCAGTACTTC. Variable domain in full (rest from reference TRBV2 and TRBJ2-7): EPEVTQTPSHQVTQMGQEVILRCVPISNHLYFYWYRQILGQKVEFLVSFYNNEISEKSEIFDDQFSVERPDGSNFTLKIRSTKLEDSAMYFCASSGQGLYYEQYFGPGTRLTVT.

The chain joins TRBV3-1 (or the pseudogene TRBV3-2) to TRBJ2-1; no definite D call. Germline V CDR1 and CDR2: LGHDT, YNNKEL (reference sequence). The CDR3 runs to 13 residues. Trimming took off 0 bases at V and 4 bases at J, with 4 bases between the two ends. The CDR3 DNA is TGTGCCAGCAGCCAAGACGCGTACAATGAGCAGTTCTTC. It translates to CASSQDAYNEQFF.

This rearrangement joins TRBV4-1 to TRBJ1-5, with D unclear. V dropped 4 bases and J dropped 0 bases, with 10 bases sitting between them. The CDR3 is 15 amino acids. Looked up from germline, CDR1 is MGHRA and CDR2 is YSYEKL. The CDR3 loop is CASSPGLGSNQPQHF. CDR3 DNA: TGCGCCAGCAGCCCTGGACTGGGTAGCAATCAGCCCCAGCATTTT.

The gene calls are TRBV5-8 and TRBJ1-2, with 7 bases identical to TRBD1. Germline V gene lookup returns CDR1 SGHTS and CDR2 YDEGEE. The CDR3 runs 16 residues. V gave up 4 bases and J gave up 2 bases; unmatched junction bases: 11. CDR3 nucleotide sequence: TGTGCCAGCAGCCCCGGCTGGGGACAGCGAAACTATGGCTACACCTTC. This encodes CASSPGWGQRNYGYTF.

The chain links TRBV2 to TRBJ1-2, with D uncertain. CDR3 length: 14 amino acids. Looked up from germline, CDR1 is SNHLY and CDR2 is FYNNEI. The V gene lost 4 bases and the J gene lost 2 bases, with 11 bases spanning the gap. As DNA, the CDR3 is TGTGCCAGCAGTGTCCGAGGAGCGAACTATGGCTACACCTTC. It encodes CASSVRGANYGYTF.

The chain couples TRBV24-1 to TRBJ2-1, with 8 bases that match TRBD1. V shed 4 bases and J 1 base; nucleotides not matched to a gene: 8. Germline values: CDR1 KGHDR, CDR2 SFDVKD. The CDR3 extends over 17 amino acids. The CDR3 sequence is CATSDSHGQGSYNEQFF. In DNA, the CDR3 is TGTGCCACCAGTGACTCTCATGGACAGGGATCCTACAATGAGCAGTTCTTC.

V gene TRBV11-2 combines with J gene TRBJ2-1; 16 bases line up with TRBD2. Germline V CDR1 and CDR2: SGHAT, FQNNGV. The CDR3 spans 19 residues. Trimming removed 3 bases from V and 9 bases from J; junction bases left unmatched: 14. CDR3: CASSFLGTSGRARRSEQFF. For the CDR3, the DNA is TGTGCCAGCAGCTTTTTAGGGACTAGCGGGAGGGCCAGGCGGAGTGAGCAGTTCTTC.

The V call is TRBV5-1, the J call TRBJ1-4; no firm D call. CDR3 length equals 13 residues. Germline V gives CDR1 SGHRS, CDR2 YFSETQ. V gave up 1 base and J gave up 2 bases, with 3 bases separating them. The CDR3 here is CASSLQTNEKLFF. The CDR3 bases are TGCGCCAGCAGCTTGCAGACTAATGAAAAACTGTTTTTT.

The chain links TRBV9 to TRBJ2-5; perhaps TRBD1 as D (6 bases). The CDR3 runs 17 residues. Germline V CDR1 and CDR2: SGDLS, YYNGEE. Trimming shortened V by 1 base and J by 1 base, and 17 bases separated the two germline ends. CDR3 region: CASSVWPRGGTQETQYF. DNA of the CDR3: TGTGCCAGCAGCGTATGGCCCAGAGGGGGAACCCAAGAGACCCAGTACTTC.

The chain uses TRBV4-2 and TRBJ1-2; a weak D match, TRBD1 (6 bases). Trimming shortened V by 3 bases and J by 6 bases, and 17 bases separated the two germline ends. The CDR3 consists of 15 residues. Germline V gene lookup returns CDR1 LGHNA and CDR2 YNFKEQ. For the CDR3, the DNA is TGTGCCAGCAGCCAGCCCGGGGCAGGGGAAGATGGCTACACCTTC. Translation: CASSQPGAGEDGYTF.

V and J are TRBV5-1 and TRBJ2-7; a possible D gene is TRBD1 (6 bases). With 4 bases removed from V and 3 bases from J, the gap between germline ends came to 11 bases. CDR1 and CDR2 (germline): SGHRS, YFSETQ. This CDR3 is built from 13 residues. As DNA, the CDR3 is TGCGCCAGCAGCAAAGACAGGTACTACGAGCAGTACTTC. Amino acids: CASSKDRYYEQYF.

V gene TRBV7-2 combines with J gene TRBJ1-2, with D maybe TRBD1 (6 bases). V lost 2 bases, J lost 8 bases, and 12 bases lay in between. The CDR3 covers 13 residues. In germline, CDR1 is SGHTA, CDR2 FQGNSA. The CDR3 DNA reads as TGTGCCAGCAGCTTAACACAGGGTCAAGGCTACACCTTC. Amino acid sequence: CASSLTQGQGYTF.

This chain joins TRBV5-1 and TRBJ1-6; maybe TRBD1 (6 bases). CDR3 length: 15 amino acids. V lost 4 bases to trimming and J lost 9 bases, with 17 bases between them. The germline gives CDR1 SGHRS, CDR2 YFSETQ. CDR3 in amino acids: CASSAKPGEGSPLHF. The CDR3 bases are TGCGCCAGCAGCGCGAAGCCAGGGGAAGGTTCACCCCTCCACTTT. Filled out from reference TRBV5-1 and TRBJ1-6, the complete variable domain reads KAGVTQTPRYLIKTRGQQVTLSCSPISGHRSVSWYQQTPGQGLQFLFEYFSETQRNKGNFPGRFSGRQFSNSRSEMNVSTLELGDSALYLCASSAKPGEGSPLHFGNGTRLTVT.

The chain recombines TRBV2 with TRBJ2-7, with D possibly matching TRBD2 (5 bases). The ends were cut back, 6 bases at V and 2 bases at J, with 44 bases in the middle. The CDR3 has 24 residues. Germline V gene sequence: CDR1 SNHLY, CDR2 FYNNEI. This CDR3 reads CASRFRGSITPYEGVGLITYEQYF. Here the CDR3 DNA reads TGTGCCAGCAGATTCCGGGGATCAATTACTCCTTACGAAGGAGTAGGACTGATTACCTACGAGCAGTACTTC. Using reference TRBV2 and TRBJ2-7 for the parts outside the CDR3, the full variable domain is EPEVTQTPSHQVTQMGQEVILRCVPISNHLYFYWYRQILGQKVEFLVSFYNNEISEKSEIFDDQFSVERPDGSNFTLKIRSTKLEDSAMYFCASRFRGSITPYEGVGLITYEQYFGPGTRLTVT.

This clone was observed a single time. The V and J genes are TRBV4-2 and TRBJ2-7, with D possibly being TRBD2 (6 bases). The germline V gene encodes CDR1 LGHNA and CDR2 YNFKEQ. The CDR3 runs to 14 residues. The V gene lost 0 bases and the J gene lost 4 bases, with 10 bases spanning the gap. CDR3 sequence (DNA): TGTGCCAGCAGCCAAGAATTAGCGGTGTACGAGCAGTACTTC. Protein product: CASSQELAVYEQYF.

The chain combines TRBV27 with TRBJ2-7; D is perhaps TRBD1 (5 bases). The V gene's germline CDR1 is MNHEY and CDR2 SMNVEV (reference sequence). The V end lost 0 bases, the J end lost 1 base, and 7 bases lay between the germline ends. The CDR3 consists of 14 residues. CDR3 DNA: TGTGCCAGCAGTTTATCGAAGGGGTCCTACGAGCAGTACTTC. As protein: CASSLSKGSYEQYF.

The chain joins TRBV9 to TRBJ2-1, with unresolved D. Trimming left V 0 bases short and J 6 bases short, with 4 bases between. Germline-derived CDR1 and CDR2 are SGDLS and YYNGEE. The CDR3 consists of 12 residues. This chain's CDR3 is CASSVASNEQFF. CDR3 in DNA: TGTGCCAGCAGCGTAGCCAGCAATGAGCAGTTCTTC.

CDR3 sequence reads: CASSLEGPLGNLGATEAFF. CDR3 sequence (DNA): TGTGCCAGCAGCCTTGAGGGGCCCTTAGGCAATCTAGGCGCCACTGAAGCTTTCTTT. The chain recombines TRBV28 with TRBJ1-1, with a weak D call TRBD1 (5 bases). V was shortened by 6 bases and J by 4 bases, with 30 bases between the two germline ends. Germline values: CDR1 MDHEN, CDR2 SYDVKM. The CDR3 has 19 residues.

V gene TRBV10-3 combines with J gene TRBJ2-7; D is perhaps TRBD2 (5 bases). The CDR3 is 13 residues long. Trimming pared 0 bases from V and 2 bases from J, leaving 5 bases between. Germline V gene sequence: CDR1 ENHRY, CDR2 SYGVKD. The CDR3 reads CAISESTTYEQYF. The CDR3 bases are TGTGCCATCAGTGAGTCGACTACCTACGAGCAGTACTTC.

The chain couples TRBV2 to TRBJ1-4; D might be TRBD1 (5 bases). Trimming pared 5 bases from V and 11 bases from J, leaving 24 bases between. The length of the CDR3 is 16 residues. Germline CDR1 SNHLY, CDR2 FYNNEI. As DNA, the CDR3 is TGTGCCAGCAGTTTGGGACCTTCAGGGTCAAAAGGGAAACTGTTTTTT. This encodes CASSLGPSGSKGKLFF.

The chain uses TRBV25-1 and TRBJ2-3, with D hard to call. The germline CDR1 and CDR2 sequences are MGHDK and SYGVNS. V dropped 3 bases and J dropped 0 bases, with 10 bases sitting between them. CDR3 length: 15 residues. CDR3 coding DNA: TGTGCCAGCAGTGACCCCTCGACTAGCACAGATACGCAGTATTTT. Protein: CASSDPSTSTDTQYF.

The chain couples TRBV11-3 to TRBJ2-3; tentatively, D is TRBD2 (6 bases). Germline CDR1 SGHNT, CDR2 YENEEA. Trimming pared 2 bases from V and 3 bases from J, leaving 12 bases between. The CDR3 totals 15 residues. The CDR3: CASSLREVITDTQYF. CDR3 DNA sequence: TGTGCCAGCAGCTTAAGGGAGGTCATAACAGATACGCAGTATTTT.

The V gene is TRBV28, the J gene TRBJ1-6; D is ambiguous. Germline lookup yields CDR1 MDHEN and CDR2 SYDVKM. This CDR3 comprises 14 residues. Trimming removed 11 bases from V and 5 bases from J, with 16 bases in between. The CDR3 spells CACLPGINNSPLHF. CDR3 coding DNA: TGTGCCTGCCTCCCGGGGATAAATAATTCACCCCTCCACTTT.